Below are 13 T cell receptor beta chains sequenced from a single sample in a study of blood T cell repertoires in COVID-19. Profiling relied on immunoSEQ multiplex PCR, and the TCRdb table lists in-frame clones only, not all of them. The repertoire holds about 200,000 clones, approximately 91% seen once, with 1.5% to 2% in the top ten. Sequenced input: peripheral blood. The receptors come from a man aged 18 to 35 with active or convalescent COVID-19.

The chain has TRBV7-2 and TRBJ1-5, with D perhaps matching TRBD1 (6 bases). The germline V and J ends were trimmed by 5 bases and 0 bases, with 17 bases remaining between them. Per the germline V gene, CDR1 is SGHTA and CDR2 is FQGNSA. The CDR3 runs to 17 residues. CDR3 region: CASSPGLGTYSNQPQHF. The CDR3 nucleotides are TGTGCCAGCAGCCCCGGATTGGGGACATATAGCAATCAGCCCCAGCATTTT. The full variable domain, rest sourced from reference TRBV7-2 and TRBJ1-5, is GAGVSQSPSNKVTEKGKDVELRCDPISGHTALYWYRQSLGQGLEFLIYFQGNSAPDKSGLPSDRFSAERTGGSVSTLTIQRTQQEDSAVYLCASSPGLGTYSNQPQHFGDGTRLSIL.

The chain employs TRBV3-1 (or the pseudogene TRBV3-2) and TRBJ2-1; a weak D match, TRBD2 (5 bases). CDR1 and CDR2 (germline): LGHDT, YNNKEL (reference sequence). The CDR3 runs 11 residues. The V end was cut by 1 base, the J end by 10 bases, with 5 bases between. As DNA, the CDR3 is TGTGCCAGCAGCCAAGCGGGGGAGCAGTTCTTC. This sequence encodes CASSQAGEQFF.

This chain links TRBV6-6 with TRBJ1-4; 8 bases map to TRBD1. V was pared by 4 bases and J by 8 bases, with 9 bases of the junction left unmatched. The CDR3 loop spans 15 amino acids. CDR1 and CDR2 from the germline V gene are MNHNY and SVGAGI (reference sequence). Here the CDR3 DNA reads TGTGCCAGCAGTTTATCCGGGACAGGTGGGGAAAAACTGTTTTTT. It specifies CASSLSGTGGEKLFF.

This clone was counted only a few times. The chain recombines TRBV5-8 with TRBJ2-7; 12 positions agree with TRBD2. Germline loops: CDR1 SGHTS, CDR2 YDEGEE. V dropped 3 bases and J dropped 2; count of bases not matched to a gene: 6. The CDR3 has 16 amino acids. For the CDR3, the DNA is TGTGCCAGCAGCTCTGGAAGACTAGCGGGAGCCTACGAGCAGTACTTC. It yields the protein CASSSGRLAGAYEQYF.

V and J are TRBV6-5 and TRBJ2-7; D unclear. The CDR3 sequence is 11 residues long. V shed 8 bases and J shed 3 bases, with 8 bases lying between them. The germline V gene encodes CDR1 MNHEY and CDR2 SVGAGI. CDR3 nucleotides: TGTGCCAGCGTGTCTTACTACGAGCAGTACTTC. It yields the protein CASVSYYEQYF.

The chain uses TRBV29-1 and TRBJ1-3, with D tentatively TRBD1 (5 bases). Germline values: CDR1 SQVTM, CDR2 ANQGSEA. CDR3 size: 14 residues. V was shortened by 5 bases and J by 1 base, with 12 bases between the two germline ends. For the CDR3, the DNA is TGCAGCGTTCATACAGGCGGATCTGGAAACACCATATATTTT. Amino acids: CSVHTGGSGNTIYF.

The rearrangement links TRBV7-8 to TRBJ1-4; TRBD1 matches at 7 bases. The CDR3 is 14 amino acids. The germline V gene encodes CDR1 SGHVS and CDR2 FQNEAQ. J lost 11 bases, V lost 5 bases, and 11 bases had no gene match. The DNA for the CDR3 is TGTGCCAGCAGCGACAGGGTACCCGGGGGCAAACTGTTTTTT. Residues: CASSDRVPGGKLFF.

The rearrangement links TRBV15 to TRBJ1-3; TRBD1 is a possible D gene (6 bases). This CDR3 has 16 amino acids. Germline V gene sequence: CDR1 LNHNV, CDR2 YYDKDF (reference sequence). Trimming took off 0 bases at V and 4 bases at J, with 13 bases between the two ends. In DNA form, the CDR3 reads TGTGCCACCAGCAGAGATCGGGGGGGCTCAGGAAACACCATATATTTT. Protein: CATSRDRGGSGNTIYF. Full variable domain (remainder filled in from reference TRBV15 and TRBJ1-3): DAMVIQNPRYQVTQFGKPVTLSCSQTLNHNVMYWYQQKSSQAPKLLFHYYDKDFNNEADTPDNFQSRRPNTSFCFLDIRSPGLGDTAMYLCATSRDRGGSGNTIYFGEGSWLTVV.

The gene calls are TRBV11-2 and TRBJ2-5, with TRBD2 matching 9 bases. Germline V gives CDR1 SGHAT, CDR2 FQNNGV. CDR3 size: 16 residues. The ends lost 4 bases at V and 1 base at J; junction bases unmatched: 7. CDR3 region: CASSSAGGPGQETQYF. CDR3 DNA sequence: TGTGCCAGCAGCTCCGCGGGGGGGCCGGGCCAAGAGACCCAGTACTTC.

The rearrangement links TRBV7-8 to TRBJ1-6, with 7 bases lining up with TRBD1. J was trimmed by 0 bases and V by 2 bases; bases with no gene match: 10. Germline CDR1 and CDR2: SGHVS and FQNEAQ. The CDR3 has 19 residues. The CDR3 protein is CASSLKGQEFSSYNSPLHF. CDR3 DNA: TGTGCCAGCAGCTTAAAAGGACAGGAATTTAGCTCCTATAATTCACCCCTCCACTTT.

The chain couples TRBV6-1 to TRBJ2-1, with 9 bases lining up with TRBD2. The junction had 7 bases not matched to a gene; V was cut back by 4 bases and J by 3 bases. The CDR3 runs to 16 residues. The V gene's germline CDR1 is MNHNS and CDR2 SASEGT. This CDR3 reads CASSAMASGVYNEQFF. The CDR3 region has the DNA TGTGCCAGCAGTGCCATGGCTAGCGGGGTCTACAATGAGCAGTTCTTC.

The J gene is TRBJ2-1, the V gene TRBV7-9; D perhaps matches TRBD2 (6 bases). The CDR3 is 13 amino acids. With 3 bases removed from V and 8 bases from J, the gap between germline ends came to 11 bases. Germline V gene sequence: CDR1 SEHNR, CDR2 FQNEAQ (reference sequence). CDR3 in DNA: TGTGCCAGCAGCTTCATAGCGGCTCATGAGCAGTTCTTC. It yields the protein CASSFIAAHEQFF.

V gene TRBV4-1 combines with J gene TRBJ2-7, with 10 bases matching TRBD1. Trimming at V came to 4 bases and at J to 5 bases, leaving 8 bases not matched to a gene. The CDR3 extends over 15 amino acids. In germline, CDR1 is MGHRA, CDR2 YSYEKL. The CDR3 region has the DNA TGCGCCAGCAGCCTAGGACAGGGGGGTAGAGACGAGCAGTACTTC. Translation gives CASSLGQGGRDEQYF.